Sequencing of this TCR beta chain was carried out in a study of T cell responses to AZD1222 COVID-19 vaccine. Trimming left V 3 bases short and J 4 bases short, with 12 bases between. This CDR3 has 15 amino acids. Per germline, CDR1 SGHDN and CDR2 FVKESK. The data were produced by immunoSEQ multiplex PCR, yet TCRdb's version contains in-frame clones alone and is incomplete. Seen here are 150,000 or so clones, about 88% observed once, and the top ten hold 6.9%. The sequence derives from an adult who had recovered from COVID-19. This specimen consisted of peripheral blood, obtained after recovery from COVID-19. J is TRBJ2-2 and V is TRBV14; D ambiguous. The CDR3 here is CASSQVFPGTGELFF. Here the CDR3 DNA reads TGTGCCAGCAGCCAGGTTTTCCCAGGCACCGGGGAGCTGTTTTTT. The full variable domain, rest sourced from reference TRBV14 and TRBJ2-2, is EAGVTQFPSHSVIEKGQTVTLRCDPISGHDNLYWYRRVMGKEIKFLLHFVKESKQDESGMPNNRFLAERTGGTYSTLKVQPAELEDSGVYFCASSQVFPGTGELFFGEGSRLTVL.